The 29 T cell receptor beta chains below come from one sample, sequenced in a study of blood T cell repertoires in COVID-19. Some clones are missing from TCRdb's copy, which holds only in-frame ones; the method was immunoSEQ multiplex PCR. The table has 140,000 to 150,000 clones, around 87% seen once. Sequenced input: PBMCs or T cells enriched from blood (not recorded which). The receptor set was obtained from a woman between 40 and 55 years old who had been exposed to COVID-19.

The rearrangement uses TRBV12-1 and TRBJ2-7; no check of the table's D call, TRBD2, against the DNA was made. TRBV12-1 is deemed a pseudogene. This CDR3 comprises 16 residues. This chain's CDR3 is CASSFASRPSGYEQYF. The CDR3 DNA sequence: TGTGCCAGCAGCTTTGCAAGTCGTCCTAGCGGCTACGAGCAGTACTTC.

V is TRBV4-3 and J is TRBJ2-1; D unresolved. The CDR3 has 13 amino acids. Per the germline V gene, CDR1 is LGHNA and CDR2 is YSLEER. The V end lost 0 bases, the J end lost 7 bases, and 7 bases lay between the germline ends. CDR3 in amino acids: CASSQDSPNEQFF. In DNA, the CDR3 is TGCGCCAGCAGCCAAGACTCCCCGAATGAGCAGTTCTTC.

The chain has TRBV4-1 and TRBJ1-4; TRBD1 agrees at 9 bases. CDR3 length: 16 amino acids. The germline V gene has CDR1 MGHRA and CDR2 YSYEKL. J was trimmed by 5 bases and V by 4 bases; bases with no gene match: 8. This chain's CDR3 is CASSPGQGPINEKLFF. As DNA, the CDR3 is TGCGCCAGCAGCCCCGGACAGGGGCCTATAAATGAAAAACTGTTTTTT.

The chain recombines TRBV5-4 with TRBJ1-1; TRBD1 is a possible D gene (5 bases). Between the trimmed V and J ends, which lost 3 bases and 0 bases, there was a span of 12 bases. In germline, CDR1 is SGHNT, CDR2 YYREEE (reference sequence). The CDR3 is 15 amino acids. The CDR3 here is CASSSAGQLNTEAFF. In nucleotides, the CDR3 is TGTGCCAGCAGCTCGGCCGGACAACTGAACACTGAAGCTTTCTTT.

The V call is TRBV27, the J call TRBJ1-1; no clear D gene. The CDR3 runs 14 residues. Per germline, CDR1 MNHEY and CDR2 SMNVEV (reference sequence). The ends were cut back, 6 bases at V and 3 bases at J, with 14 bases in the middle. The CDR3 nucleotides read TGTGCCAGCAGCGAGAAGTGGGCCGACACTGAAGCTTTCTTT. Amino acid sequence: CASSEKWADTEAFF.

J is TRBJ2-5 and V is TRBV5-1, with D possibly being TRBD2 (6 bases). Germline V CDR1 and CDR2: SGHRS, YFSETQ. V lost 3 bases to trimming and J lost 7 bases, with 16 bases between them. The CDR3 is 14 residues long. The CDR3 DNA follows: TGCGCCAGCAGCTCCCAGGAGCTGGGGGGGACCCAGTACTTC. Translation: CASSSQELGGTQYF.

The genes are TRBV12-3 or TRBV12-4 and TRBJ1-2, with 7 bases fitting TRBD1. The CDR3 is made up of 13 amino acids. After removal of 3 bases from V and 8 bases from J, the junction contained 6 bases not matched to a gene. The CDR3 region is CASSFEGAQGYTF. The DNA of the CDR3 is TGTGCCAGCAGTTTTGAGGGGGCGCAGGGCTACACCTTC.

CDR3 residues: CASSRGGETQYF. In DNA form, the CDR3 reads TGCGCCAGCAGCAGGGGCGGAGAGACCCAGTACTTC. The genes are TRBV5-1 and TRBJ2-5; TRBD1 is a possible D gene (5 bases). The CDR3 runs 12 residues. Germline V gene lookup returns CDR1 SGHRS and CDR2 YFSETQ. Trimming pared 4 bases from V and 4 bases from J, leaving 8 bases between.

This rearrangement joins TRBV5-1 to TRBJ2-7; TRBD1 aligns across 8 bases. J gave up 7 bases and V 0 bases, and 9 bases lay outside the gene matches. The CDR3 extends over 15 amino acids. Germline values: CDR1 SGHRS, CDR2 YFSETQ. In DNA, the CDR3 is TGCGCCAGCAGCTTGGCCGGACAGGGATTGCGAGAGCAGTACTTC. Translated, it gives CASSLAGQGLREQYF.

This clone is medium-sized (0.01 to 0.1%). The J gene is TRBJ2-1, the V gene TRBV2, with 11 nucleotides matching TRBD2. The CDR3 length is 15 residues. Germline V gene lookup returns CDR1 SNHLY and CDR2 FYNNEI. V dropped 3 bases and J dropped 10; count of bases not matched to a gene: 8. CDR3 protein: CASSDAGTSGWEQFF. CDR3 DNA sequence: TGTGCCAGCAGTGACGCCGGGACTAGCGGTTGGGAGCAGTTCTTC. Variable domain in full (rest from reference TRBV2 and TRBJ2-1): EPEVTQTPSHQVTQMGQEVILRCVPISNHLYFYWYRQILGQKVEFLVSFYNNEISEKSEIFDDQFSVERPDGSNFTLKIRSTKLEDSAMYFCASSDAGTSGWEQFFGPGTRLTVL.

The chain employs TRBV5-1 and TRBJ1-1, with D uncertain. Between the trimmed V and J ends, which lost 5 bases and 3 bases, there was a span of 8 bases. Germline CDR1 is SGHRS and CDR2 is YFSETQ. This CDR3 is built from 12 residues. CDR3 coding DNA: TGCGCCAGCAGTTCCCGGGACACTGAAGCTTTCTTT. This translates into CASSSRDTEAFF.

This clone is a singleton in its sample. The chain combines TRBV19 with TRBJ1-4; 9 nucleotides match TRBD1. The CDR3 has 17 amino acids. Germline-derived CDR1 and CDR2 are LNHDA and SQIVND (reference sequence). V shed 3 bases and J 0 bases; nucleotides not matched to a gene: 5. The CDR3 nucleotides read TGTGCCAGTAGTATTCGACAGGGGGTCCCAACTAATGAAAAACTGTTTTTT. It encodes CASSIRQGVPTNEKLFF.

V and J are TRBV7-9 and TRBJ1-5, with 7 bases identical to TRBD1. Germline V gives CDR1 SEHNR, CDR2 FQNEAQ (reference sequence). This CDR3 contains 16 residues. J was trimmed by 0 bases and V by 5 bases; bases with no gene match: 7. CDR3 DNA: TGTGCCAGCAGCGAGGGGACAGACAGTAGCAATCAGCCCCAGCATTTT. This sequence encodes CASSEGTDSSNQPQHF.

The DNA of the CDR3 is TGTGCCAGCACCTGGGACAGGGGGCGTGGGATTTTGGAGACCCAGTACTTC. Translation: CASTWDRGRGILETQYF. V gene TRBV5-6 combines with J gene TRBJ2-5; 12 bases align to TRBD1. J was trimmed by 5 bases and V by 6 bases; bases with no gene match: 14. Germline V gene data show CDR1 as SGHDT and CDR2 as YYEEEE. This CDR3 has 17 residues.

Comments on this clone: Different DNA sequences within this sample yield the same CDR3. The chain combines TRBV7-3 with TRBJ1-1, with 9 bases fitting TRBD1. J lost 1 base, V lost 5 bases, and 2 bases had no gene match. From germline, CDR1 is SGHTA and CDR2 FQGTGA. CDR3 length: 14 residues. CDR3 nucleotide sequence: TGTGCCAGCAGCCCACAGGGGGCGAACACTGAAGCTTTCTTT. Translated, it gives CASSPQGANTEAFF.

This chain links TRBV2 with TRBJ1-5, with TRBD1 identical over 8 bases. The CDR3 has 17 amino acids. Trimming cost V 7 bases and J 5 bases; bases outside gene matches: 16. Looked up from germline, CDR1 is SNHLY and CDR2 is FYNNEI. The CDR3 sequence is CASKAGAGGGLYQPQHF. The DNA for the CDR3 is TGTGCCAGCAAAGCTGGGGCAGGGGGCGGATTATATCAGCCCCAGCATTTT.

The V and J genes are TRBV6-2 or TRBV6-3 and TRBJ2-7; no reliable D call. Germline V CDR1 and CDR2: MNHEY, SVGEGT. The CDR3 covers 15 residues. Trimming removed 5 bases from V and 4 bases from J, with 18 bases in between. The CDR3 bases are TGTGCCAGCAGTAAAGACTCCCCCGACGTATACGAGCAGTACTTC. This sequence encodes CASSKDSPDVYEQYF.

This chain connects TRBV28 to TRBJ2-6, with TRBD1 matching 8 bases. V was clipped by 4 bases and J by 0 bases; unmatched bases: 11. The CDR3 consists of 19 residues. Germline V gene lookup returns CDR1 MDHEN and CDR2 SYDVKM. The CDR3 DNA reads as TGTGCCAGCAGTTCTCACAGGGGGAGGAGGGACTCTGGGGCCAACGTCCTGACTTTC. Its translation: CASSSHRGRRDSGANVLTF.

In its sample, this clone ranks as medium-sized (0.01 to 0.1%). The V call is TRBV7-9, the J call TRBJ2-7; 8 nucleotides agree with TRBD1. After removal of 5 bases from V and 3 bases from J, the junction contained 12 bases not matched to a gene. The CDR3 is 16 amino acids. CDR1 and CDR2 from the germline V gene are SEHNR and FQNEAQ (reference sequence). DNA of the CDR3: TGTGCCAGCAGCCTATTCTCCGGGACAGGCCGCTACGAGCAGTACTTC. The encoded protein is CASSLFSGTGRYEQYF.

This clone was detected only once. The chain combines TRBV10-1 with TRBJ1-1; the match to TRBD1 covers 7 bases. This CDR3 has 14 amino acids. The trim removed 3 bases at V and 4 bases at J, leaving 5 bases unmatched. Germline V gene sequence: CDR1 WNHNN, CDR2 SYGVQD (reference sequence). CDR3 loop: CASSDPGQATEAFF. The CDR3 DNA reads as TGCGCCAGCAGTGACCCCGGACAGGCCACTGAAGCTTTCTTT.

The rearrangement joins TRBV18 to TRBJ2-7, with D perhaps TRBD1 (5 bases). Trimming took 1 base from V and 7 from J, leaving 14 bases between them. Germline lookup yields CDR1 KGHSH and CDR2 LQKENI. The CDR3 loop spans 14 amino acids. In nucleotides, the CDR3 is TGTGCCAGCTCACCACACTCGGGCAGGGCTGAGCAGTACTTC. Translated: CASSPHSGRAEQYF.

This chain connects TRBV6-2 or TRBV6-3 to TRBJ1-5; TRBD1 agrees at 7 bases. Germline-derived CDR1 and CDR2 are MNHEY and SVGEGT. The CDR3 length is 17 residues. V was clipped by 5 bases and J by 5 bases; unmatched bases: 15. CDR3 sequence reads: CASSRPRRQGADQPQHF. In DNA, the CDR3 is TGTGCCAGCAGTCGTCCCCGGAGACAGGGAGCGGATCAGCCCCAGCATTTT.

The gene calls are TRBV28 and TRBJ1-3, with D possibly being TRBD1 (5 bases). The ends were cut back, 6 bases at V and 2 bases at J, with 8 bases in the middle. The germline gives CDR1 MDHEN, CDR2 SYDVKM. This CDR3 contains 13 residues. CDR3 coding DNA: TGTGCCAGCAGGCAGGGTCCTGGAAACACCATATATTTT. Encoded protein: CASRQGPGNTIYF. Filled out from reference TRBV28 and TRBJ1-3, the complete variable domain reads DVKVTQSSRYLVKRTGEKVFLECVQDMDHENMFWYRQDPGLGLRLIYFSYDVKMKEKGDIPEGYSVSREKKERFSLILESASTNQTSMYLCASRQGPGNTIYFGEGSWLTVV.

The V and J genes are TRBV27 and TRBJ1-2, with D possibly being TRBD1 (6 bases). Germline CDR1 is MNHEY and CDR2 is SMNVEV (reference sequence). This CDR3 has 20 residues. V was trimmed by 2 bases and J by 8 bases, leaving 33 bases between them. The CDR3 spells CASSLNSVWTSRGKVGGYTF. Here the CDR3 DNA reads TGTGCCAGCAGTTTAAACTCTGTCTGGACCTCAAGGGGGAAGGTGGGCGGCTACACCTTC.

The chain employs TRBV2 and TRBJ2-1, with D possibly TRBD2 on 6 matching bases. Germline V CDR1 and CDR2: SNHLY, FYNNEI. CDR3 length: 15 amino acids. The V gene lost 7 bases and the J gene lost 1 base, with 14 bases spanning the gap. CDR3: CASKSGTFSYNEQFF. The CDR3 nucleotides read TGTGCCAGCAAATCCGGGACTTTTTCCTACAATGAGCAGTTCTTC.

V and J are TRBV29-1 and TRBJ2-4; D gene ambiguous. Germline-derived CDR1 and CDR2 are SQVTM and ANQGSEA. The CDR3 is made up of 12 amino acids. Trimming left V 3 bases short and J 9 bases short, with 12 bases between. The DNA of the CDR3 is TGCAGCGTTGATGGCGGATTGGGCATTCAGTACTTC. The encoded protein is CSVDGGLGIQYF.

V usage is TRBV28 and J usage is TRBJ1-3, with a weak D call TRBD1 (5 bases). Germline V gene data show CDR1 as MDHEN and CDR2 as SYDVKM. This CDR3 is 16 amino acids long. The V gene lost 3 bases and the J gene lost 7 bases, with 19 bases spanning the gap. This CDR3 is CASSLGGGVSRNTIYF. The CDR3 nucleotides are TGTGCCAGCAGTTTGGGGGGTGGAGTCAGTCGGAACACCATATATTTT.

Only one count was recorded for this clone. This chain joins TRBV11-2 and TRBJ1-1; TRBD1 agrees at 10 bases. The CDR3 spans 15 residues. V dropped 5 bases and J dropped 1; count of bases not matched to a gene: 4. Germline V CDR1 and CDR2: SGHAT, FQNNGV. DNA of the CDR3: TGTGCCAGCAGCCTCCGGGACAGGGGGAACACTGAAGCTTTCTTT. Encoded protein: CASSLRDRGNTEAFF.

This clone occurred a few times. The chain recombines TRBV7-9 with TRBJ2-7; perhaps TRBD1 as D (6 bases). The germline CDR1 and CDR2 sequences are SEHNR and FQNEAQ (reference sequence). V was shortened by 1 base and J by 9 bases, with 10 bases between the two germline ends. The CDR3 is 12 residues long. The CDR3 nucleotides are TGTGCCAGCAGCTTAGTTCAGGGGCCGCAGTACTTC. This sequence encodes CASSLVQGPQYF.